The sequence of this T cell receptor beta chain was determined in a study of blood T cell repertoires in COVID-19 (dated by TCRdb to the early 2020s). Regarding the study in general: Samples from collaborators originated in the United States, Italy and Spain and spanned both the acute and convalescent phases of COVID-19. The material from the prospective study consisted of cDNA or gDNA derived from T cells, B-cell-depleted T cells, or PBMCs. The dataset comprised deeply sampled blood TCRbeta repertoires from subjects exposed to, actively infected with, or recovered from COVID-19. A freely available public database, intended as a resource for researchers studying the immune response to SARS-CoV-2, is where the repertoires were released. The samples were drawn from two sources: the first 160 participants of the ongoing ImmuneRACE study, and 1,000 to 1,500 subjects contributed by 6 global collaborators. The sample metadata nearly always contained a de-identified subject ID, COVID-19 status, age in years and sex. Where available, HLA class I and class II types were obtained from metadata supplied by the sample provider rather than from assay-based typing.

TCRbeta CDR3 regions were amplified from genomic DNA by means of the immunoSEQ Assay, a bias-controlled multiplex PCR. Per the original workflow: The number of nucleated cells in each sample was estimated from the amplification of reference gene primers within the assay. Sequence reads were collapsed and filtered to measure the absolute abundance of every unique TCRbeta CDR3 rearrangement. For each sample, productive Simpson clonality was calculated by taking the square root of Simpson's diversity index across productive rearrangements. The source is immuneACCESS, and TCRdb retained only in-frame sequences with V and J called. Part of the clones is not carried over; for the studies checked, unresolved V genes explain less than half of this, and the remainder is unexplained. V, J and clone size reflect that table, while D and trimming were determined from the DNA. The sample table holds a few hundred thousand clones, of which about 91% were seen once. 8.5% to 10% of the sample rests with the top ten.

Results the study describes overall, beyond this receptor: Clinical and demographic metadata were provided uncurated, with the amount varying by source and participant.

In the prospective study, participants were 18 to 89 years old, resided in approximately 22 geographic areas of the United States, and were enrolled through a virtual design. To assign participants to cohorts, the prospective study relied on clinical history that participants themselves reported in a screening survey and a study questionnaire. For ImmuneRACE Cohort 3, a participant was defined as recovered based on two consecutive negative NP/OP PCR tests, clearance by a healthcare professional, or resolution of symptoms. Mobile phlebotomists in the prospective study collected whole blood, serum and a nasopharyngeal or oropharyngeal swab from every participant. Over an approximately 2-month period, participants in the prospective study had the option of providing additional blood draws and questionnaires. Before DNA extraction, prospective study blood samples were shipped either frozen or at room temperature.

On this clone: Its antigen specificity is not known. Per-nucleotide qualities are absent, and no much larger clonotype sits a single base away.

Spanning cysteine to phenylalanine, the CDR3 consists of 15 amino acids. The DNA shown is the 45-base CDR3, in frame from base 1. The CDR1 and CDR2 encoded by the germline V gene are MNHEY and SVGEGT. Between the V and J ends, shortened by 6 bases and 8 bases respectively, the junction contains 17 bases. The chain couples TRBV6-2 or TRBV6-3 to TRBJ1-6; there is no confident call for the D gene. The sample consisted of PBMCs or T cells enriched from blood (not recorded which). This receptor was obtained from a woman younger than 35 who had recovered from COVID-19. The CDR3 protein: CASSRRTGRDSPLHF. DNA sequence: TGTGCCAGCAGCCGCCGGACTGGGAGGGATTCACCCCTCCACTTT.